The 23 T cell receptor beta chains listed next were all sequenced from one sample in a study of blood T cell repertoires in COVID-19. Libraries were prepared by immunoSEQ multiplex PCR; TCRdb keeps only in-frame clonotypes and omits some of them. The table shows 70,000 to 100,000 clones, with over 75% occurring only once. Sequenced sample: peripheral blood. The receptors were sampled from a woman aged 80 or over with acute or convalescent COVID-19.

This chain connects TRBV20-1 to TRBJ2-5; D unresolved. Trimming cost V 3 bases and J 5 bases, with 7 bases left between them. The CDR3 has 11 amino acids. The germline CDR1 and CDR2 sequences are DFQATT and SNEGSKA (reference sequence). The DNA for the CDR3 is TGCAGTGCTAGCCACGGGGAGACCCAGTACTTC. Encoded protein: CSASHGETQYF.

The CDR3 DNA reads TGTGCCACCGCTCCTCGACAGGGGACCTACGAGCAGTACTTC. Translating it yields CATAPRQGTYEQYF. J is TRBJ2-7 and V is TRBV24-1; 8 nucleotides line up with TRBD1. Per germline, CDR1 KGHDR and CDR2 SFDVKD. V lost 9 bases to trimming and J lost 2 bases; unmatched junction nucleotides: 8. The CDR3 runs to 14 residues.

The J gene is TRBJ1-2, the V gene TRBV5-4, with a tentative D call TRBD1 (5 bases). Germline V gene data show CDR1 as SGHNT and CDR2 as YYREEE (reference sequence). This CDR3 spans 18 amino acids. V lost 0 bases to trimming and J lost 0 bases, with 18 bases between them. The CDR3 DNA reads TGTGCCAGCAGCTTGGCCGGAGGGGTCGGAGGAGCTAACTATGGCTACACCTTC. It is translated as CASSLAGGVGGANYGYTF.

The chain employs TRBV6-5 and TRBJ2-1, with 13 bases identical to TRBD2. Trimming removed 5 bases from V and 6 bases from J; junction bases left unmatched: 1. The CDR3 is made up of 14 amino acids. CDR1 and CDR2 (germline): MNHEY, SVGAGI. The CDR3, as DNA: TGTGCCAGCAGTACTAGCGGGGGGGCCAATGAGCAGTTCTTC. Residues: CASSTSGGANEQFF.

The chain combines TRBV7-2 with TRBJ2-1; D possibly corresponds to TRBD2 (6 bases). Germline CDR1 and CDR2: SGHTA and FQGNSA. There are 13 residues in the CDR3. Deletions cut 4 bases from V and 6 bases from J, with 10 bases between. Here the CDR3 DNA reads TGTGCCAGCAGCTCGGGACTTCTCAATGAGCAGTTCTTC. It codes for CASSSGLLNEQFF.

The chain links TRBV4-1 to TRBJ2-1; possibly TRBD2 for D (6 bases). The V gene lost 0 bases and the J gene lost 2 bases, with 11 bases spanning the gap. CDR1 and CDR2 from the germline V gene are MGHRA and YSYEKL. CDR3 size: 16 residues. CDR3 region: CASSQDGGGTYNEQFF. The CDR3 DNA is TGCGCCAGCAGCCAAGATGGCGGAGGGACCTACAATGAGCAGTTCTTC.

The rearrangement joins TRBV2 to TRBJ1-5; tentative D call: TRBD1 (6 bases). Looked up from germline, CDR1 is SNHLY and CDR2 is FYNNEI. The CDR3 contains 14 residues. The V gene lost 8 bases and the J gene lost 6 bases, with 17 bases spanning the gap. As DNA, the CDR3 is TGTGCCAGCTCCCGTCCAGGGGACGGTCAGCCCCAGCATTTT. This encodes CASSRPGDGQPQHF.

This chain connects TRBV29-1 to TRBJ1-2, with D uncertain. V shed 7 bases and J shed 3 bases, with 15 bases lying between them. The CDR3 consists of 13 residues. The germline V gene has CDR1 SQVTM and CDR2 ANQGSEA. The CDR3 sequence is CSANAVSDYGYTF. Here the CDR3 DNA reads TGCAGCGCCAATGCAGTGTCTGACTATGGCTACACCTTC.

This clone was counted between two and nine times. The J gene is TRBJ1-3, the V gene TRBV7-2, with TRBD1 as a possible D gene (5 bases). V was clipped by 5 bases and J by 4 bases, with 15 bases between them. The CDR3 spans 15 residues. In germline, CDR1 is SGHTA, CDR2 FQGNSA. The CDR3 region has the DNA TGTGCCAGCAGCCGCAGGGTTCCCTTGGGAAACACCATATATTTT. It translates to CASSRRVPLGNTIYF.

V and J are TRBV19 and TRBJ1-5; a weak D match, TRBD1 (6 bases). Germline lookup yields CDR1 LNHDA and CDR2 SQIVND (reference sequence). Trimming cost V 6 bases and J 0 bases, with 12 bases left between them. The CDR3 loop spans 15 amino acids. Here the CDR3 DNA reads TGTGCCAGTAGCCTCGGGACAACTAGCAATCAGCCCCAGCATTTT. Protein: CASSLGTTSNQPQHF. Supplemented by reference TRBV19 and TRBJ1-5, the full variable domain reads DGGITQSPKYLFRKEGQNVTLSCEQNLNHDAMYWYRQDPGQGLRLIYYSQIVNDFQKGDIAEGYSVSREKKESFPLTVTSAQKNPTAFYLCASSLGTTSNQPQHFGDGTRLSIL.

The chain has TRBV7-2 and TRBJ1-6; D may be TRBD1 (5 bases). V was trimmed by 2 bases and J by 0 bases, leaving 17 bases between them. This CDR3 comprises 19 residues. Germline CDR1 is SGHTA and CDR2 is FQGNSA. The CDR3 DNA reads TGTGCCAGCAGCTTATTCCCTCCCGGACAAAGCTCCTATAATTCACCCCTCCACTTT. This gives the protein CASSLFPPGQSSYNSPLHF. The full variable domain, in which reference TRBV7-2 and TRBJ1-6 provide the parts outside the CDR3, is GAGVSQSPSNKVTEKGKDVELRCDPISGHTALYWYRQSLGQGLEFLIYFQGNSAPDKSGLPSDRFSAERTGGSVSTLTIQRTQQEDSAVYLCASSLFPPGQSSYNSPLHFGNGTRLTVT.

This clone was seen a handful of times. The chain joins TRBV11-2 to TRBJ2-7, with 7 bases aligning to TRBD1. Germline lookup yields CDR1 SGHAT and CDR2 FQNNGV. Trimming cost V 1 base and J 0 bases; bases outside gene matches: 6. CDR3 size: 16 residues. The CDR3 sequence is CASSLVGTVNSYEQYF. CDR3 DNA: TGTGCCAGCAGCTTAGTGGGGACAGTCAACTCCTACGAGCAGTACTTC.

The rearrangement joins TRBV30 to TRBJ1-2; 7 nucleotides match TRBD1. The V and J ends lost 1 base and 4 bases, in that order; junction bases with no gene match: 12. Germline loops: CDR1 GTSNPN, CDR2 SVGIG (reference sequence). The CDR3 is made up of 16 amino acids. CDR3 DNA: TGTGCCTGGAGTGATTTTCCAACAGGGGATAGCTATGGCTACACCTTC. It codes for CAWSDFPTGDSYGYTF.

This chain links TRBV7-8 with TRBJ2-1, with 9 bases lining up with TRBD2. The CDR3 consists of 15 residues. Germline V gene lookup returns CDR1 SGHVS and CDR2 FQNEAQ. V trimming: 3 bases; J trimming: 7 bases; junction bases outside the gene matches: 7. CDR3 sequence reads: CASSFSGSGMNEQFF. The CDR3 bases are TGTGCCAGCAGCTTTAGCGGGAGCGGTATGAATGAGCAGTTCTTC.

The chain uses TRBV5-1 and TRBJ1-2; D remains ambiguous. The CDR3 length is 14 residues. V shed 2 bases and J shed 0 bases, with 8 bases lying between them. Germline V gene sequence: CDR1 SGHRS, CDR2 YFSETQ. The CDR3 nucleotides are TGCGCCAGCAGCTTTTCTGAGGCTAACTATGGCTACACCTTC. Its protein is CASSFSEANYGYTF.

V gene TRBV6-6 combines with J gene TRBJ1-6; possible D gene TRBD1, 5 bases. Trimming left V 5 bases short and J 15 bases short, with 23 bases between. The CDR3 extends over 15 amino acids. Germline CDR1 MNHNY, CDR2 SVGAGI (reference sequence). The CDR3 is CASSTGSFERQGLHF. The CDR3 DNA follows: TGTGCCAGCAGTACCGGGTCTTTCGAACGCCAGGGCCTCCACTTT.

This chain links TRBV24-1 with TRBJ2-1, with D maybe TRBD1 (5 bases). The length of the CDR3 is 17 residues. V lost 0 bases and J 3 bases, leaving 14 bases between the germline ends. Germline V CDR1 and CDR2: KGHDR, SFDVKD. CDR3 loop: CATSDLNPRGVYNEQFF. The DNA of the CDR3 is TGTGCCACCAGTGATTTGAATCCAAGGGGCGTCTACAATGAGCAGTTCTTC.

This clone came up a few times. The CDR3: CASSFTSGFSYNEQFF. In DNA, the CDR3 is TGTGCCAGCAGCTTCACTAGCGGGTTCTCCTACAATGAGCAGTTCTTC. The gene calls are TRBV7-9 and TRBJ2-1; 9 bases map to TRBD2. The CDR3 length is 16 residues. Germline trimming cut 3 bases from V and 0 bases from J; bases unmatched to any gene: 3. Germline-derived CDR1 and CDR2 are SEHNR and FQNEAQ (reference sequence).

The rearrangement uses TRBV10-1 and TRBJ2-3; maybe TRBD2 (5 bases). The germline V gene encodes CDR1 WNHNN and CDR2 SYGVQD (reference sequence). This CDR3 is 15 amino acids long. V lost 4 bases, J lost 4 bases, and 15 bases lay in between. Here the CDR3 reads CASSARTEGPDTQYF. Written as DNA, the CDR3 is TGCGCCAGCAGTGCCCGGACTGAAGGCCCAGATACGCAGTATTTT.

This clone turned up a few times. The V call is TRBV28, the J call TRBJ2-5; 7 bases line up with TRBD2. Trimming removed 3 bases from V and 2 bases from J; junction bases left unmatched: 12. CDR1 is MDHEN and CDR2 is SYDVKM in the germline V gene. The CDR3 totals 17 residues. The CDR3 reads CASSFWVGRGGQETQYF. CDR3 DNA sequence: TGTGCCAGCAGTTTTTGGGTTGGACGGGGAGGGCAAGAGACCCAGTACTTC. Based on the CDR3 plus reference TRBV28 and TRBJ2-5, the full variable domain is DVKVTQSSRYLVKRTGEKVFLECVQDMDHENMFWYRQDPGLGLRLIYFSYDVKMKEKGDIPEGYSVSREKKERFSLILESASTNQTSMYLCASSFWVGRGGQETQYFGPGTRLLVL.

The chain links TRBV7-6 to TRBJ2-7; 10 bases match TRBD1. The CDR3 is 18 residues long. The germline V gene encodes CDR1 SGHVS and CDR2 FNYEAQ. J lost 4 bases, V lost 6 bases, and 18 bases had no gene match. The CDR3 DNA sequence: TGTGCCAGCAGTAGAAGGAGGGGGACAGGGGATCGGGGATACGAGCAGTACTTC. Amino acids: CASSRRRGTGDRGYEQYF.

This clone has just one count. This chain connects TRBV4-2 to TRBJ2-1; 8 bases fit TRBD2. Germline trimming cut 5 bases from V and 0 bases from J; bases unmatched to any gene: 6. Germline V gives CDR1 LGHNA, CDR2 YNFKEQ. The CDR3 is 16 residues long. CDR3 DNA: TGTGCCAGCAGCACTATTCTAGCGGGCTCCTACAATGAGCAGTTCTTC. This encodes CASSTILAGSYNEQFF.

CDR3 protein: CASSDPRDTETQYF. The DNA of the CDR3 is TGTGCCAGCAGTGACCCCCGGGACACCGAGACCCAGTACTTC. The chain joins TRBV2 to TRBJ2-5; possibly TRBD1 for D (6 bases). CDR3 length: 14 residues. Germline V gene lookup returns CDR1 SNHLY and CDR2 FYNNEI. V lost 3 bases to trimming and J lost 5 bases, with 13 bases between them.